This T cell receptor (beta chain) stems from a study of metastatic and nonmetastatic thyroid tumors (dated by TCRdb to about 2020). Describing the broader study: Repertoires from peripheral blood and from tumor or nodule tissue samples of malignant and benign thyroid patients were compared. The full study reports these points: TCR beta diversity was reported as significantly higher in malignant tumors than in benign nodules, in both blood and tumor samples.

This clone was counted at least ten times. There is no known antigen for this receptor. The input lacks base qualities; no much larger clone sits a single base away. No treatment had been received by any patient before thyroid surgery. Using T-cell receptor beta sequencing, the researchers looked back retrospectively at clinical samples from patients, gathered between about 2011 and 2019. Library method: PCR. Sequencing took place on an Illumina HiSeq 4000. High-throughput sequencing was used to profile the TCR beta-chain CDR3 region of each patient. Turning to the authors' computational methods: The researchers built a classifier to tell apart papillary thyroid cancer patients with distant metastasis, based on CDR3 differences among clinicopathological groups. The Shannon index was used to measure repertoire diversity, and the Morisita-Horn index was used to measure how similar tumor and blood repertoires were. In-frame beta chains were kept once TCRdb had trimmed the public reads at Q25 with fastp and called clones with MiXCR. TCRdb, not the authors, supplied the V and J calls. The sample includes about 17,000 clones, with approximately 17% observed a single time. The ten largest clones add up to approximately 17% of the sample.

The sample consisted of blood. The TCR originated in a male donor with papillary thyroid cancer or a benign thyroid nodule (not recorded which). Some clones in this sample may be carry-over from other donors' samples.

The sequenced DNA: TGTGCCAGCAGCTTCGTGGGGGTTGAGAGGGGAAACACCATATATTTT. Translated, it reads CASSFVGVERGNTIYF. The chain is assembled from TRBV13 and TRBJ1-3; possibly the D gene is TRBD1, per 5 matching bases. There are 16 amino acids in the CDR3, from cysteine to phenylalanine inclusive. Only the CDR3 region is kept as DNA, spanning 48 bases read in frame from base 1. Trimming removed 3 bases from V and 4 bases from J, leaving 16 bases between the germline ends. The germline V gene (reference sequence) sets CDR1 to PRHDT and CDR2 to FYEKMQ.